Reported below is one T cell receptor beta chain. Antigen: not known. This sample's treatment: treatment-naive control, cytoreductive nephrectomy. Sequencing used immunoSEQ multiplex PCR; TCRdb keeps in-frame clones, though not all of them. The repertoire holds around 8,600 clones, with less than 65% as singletons. This sample stems from a study of radiation and T cells in renal cell carcinoma. General study results and limits: Dominant CDR3 motifs were more common in irradiated tumors than controls. In nephrectomy-only tumors, top 100 clonotypes averaged roughly 45%, versus 54% irradiated.

Germline V gene lookup returns CDR1 SGDLS and CDR2 YYNGEE. The CDR3 covers 11 residues. V was clipped by 4 bases and J by 8 bases, with 7 bases between them. This receptor was obtained from a woman aged 65 to 85 with renal cell carcinoma. The chain employs TRBV9 and TRBJ2-1; the D gene is possibly TRBD1 (5 bases). Specimen: tumor tissue, collected from a patient whose treatment was nephrectomy without radiotherapy. CDR3 sequence: CASSSGYEQFF. As DNA, the CDR3 is TGTGCCAGCAGCTCAGGGTATGAGCAGTTCTTC.